These T cell receptor beta chains were read from a single sample in a study of OX40 agonist ivuxolimab in advanced cancers. Sequencing used immunoSEQ multiplex PCR; TCRdb keeps in-frame clones, though not all of them. The repertoire includes more than 50,000 clones, roughly 87% of them detected once, and around 13% sits in the top ten. The sequenced sample was CD4+ or CD8+ T cells sorted from blood, obtained in a trial of the OX40 agonist ivuxolimab. The receptors shown here come from an adult with an advanced solid tumor such as melanoma, head and neck, liver or kidney cancer. The CDR3 runs from the conserved cysteine through the conserved F or W. The order of the fields is clone size, J gene, V gene, D gene, CDR3 protein, CDR3 DNA. D genes are given only for firm matches. Part of the rows lack a size; the others show once, few, many or a class for expanded clones.

once	TRBJ1-2	TRBV2	.	CARQAPGRSYGYTF	TGTGCCAGGCAGGCCCCAGGGCGCAGCTATGGCTACACCTTC
.	TRBJ1-5	TRBV19	.	CASRRDNGLGQPQHF	TGTGCCAGTAGACGGGACAATGGGTTGGGACAGCCCCAGCATTTT
.	TRBJ1-1	TRBV30	.	CAWSVVPNTEAFF	TGTGCCTGGAGTGTTGTCCCGAACACTGAAGCTTTCTTT
.	TRBJ1-1	TRBV9	.	CASSHGGGTEAFF	TGTGCCAGCAGCCATGGGGGGGGCACTGAAGCTTTCTTT
.	TRBJ2-7	TRBV6-5	.	CASSYAQTYEQYF	TGTGCCAGCAGTTACGCACAGACCTACGAGCAGTACTTC
.	TRBJ2-7	TRBV5-1	.	CASSPPAYEQYF	TGCGCCAGCAGCCCCCCCGCCTACGAGCAGTACTTC
.	TRBJ2-7	TRBV4-2	.	CASSQDLTGAPHRYF	TGTGCCAGCAGCCAAGATCTTACGGGGGCCCCCCATCGGTACTTC
.	TRBJ2-7	TRBV27	TRBD1	CASSYRDRGGEQYF	TGTGCCAGCAGTTACCGGGACAGGGGAGGCGAGCAGTACTTC
.	TRBJ2-7	TRBV7-9	.	CASNDFTTQYEQYF	TGTGCCAGCAACGACTTCACGACTCAATACGAGCAGTACTTC
.	TRBJ2-1	TRBV19	TRBD2	CASALGAGREQFF	TGTGCCAGCGCCCTGGGAGCGGGACGTGAGCAGTTCTTC
.	TRBJ2-7	TRBV2	.	CASRRLLSSYEQYF	TGTGCCAGCAGAAGACTCCTGTCCTCCTACGAGCAGTACTTC
.	TRBJ1-4	TRBV7-9	.	CASSLGWRDNEKLFF	TGTGCCAGCAGCTTAGGGTGGCGGGATAATGAAAAACTGTTTTTT
.	TRBJ2-3	TRBV7-9	TRBD1	CASSPGQGGMVDTQYF	TGTGCCAGCAGCCCGGGACAGGGAGGTATGGTGGATACGCAGTATTTT
.	TRBJ1-5	TRBV2	.	CASSDWNQPQHF	TGTGCCAGCAGTGATTGGAATCAGCCCCAGCATTTT
once	TRBJ1-5	TRBV7-9	TRBD1	CASRSRGRITGENQPQHF	TGTGCCAGCAGATCGAGGGGGCGGATCACAGGTGAAAATCAGCCCCAGCATTTT
.	TRBJ2-1	TRBV30	.	CAWSRGSYNEQFF	TGTGCCTGGAGCAGGGGATCCTACAATGAGCAGTTCTTC
.	TRBJ2-7	TRBV7-6	TRBD2	CASSLASSGGAYEQYF	TGTGCCAGCAGCTTAGCATCTAGCGGGGGGGCTTACGAGCAGTACTTC
.	TRBJ1-1	TRBV11-2	.	CASSLDRPGLNTEAFF	TGTGCCAGCAGCTTAGATCGCCCGGGGCTGAACACTGAAGCTTTCTTT
.	TRBJ1-2	TRBV30	TRBD1	CAWGTGALYGYTF	TGTGCCTGGGGGACAGGGGCCCTATATGGCTACACCTTC
.	TRBJ1-2	TRBV7-8	.	CASSSTSRGYGYTF	TGTGCCAGCAGCTCCACATCACGGGGGTATGGCTACACCTTC
once	TRBJ2-7	TRBV19	TRBD2	CASSIAGGNTYEQYF	TGTGCCAGTAGTATAGCGGGGGGGAATACCTACGAGCAGTACTTC
once	TRBJ2-2	TRBV13	.	CASSLGPTGELFF	TGTGCCAGCAGCTTAGGACCCACCGGGGAGCTGTTTTTT
many	TRBJ1-2	TRBV30	.	CAPQGWFRGYTF	TGTGCACCTCAGGGGTGGTTCCGCGGCTACACCTTC
.	TRBJ2-7	TRBV6-1	.	CASRQSYEQYF	TGTGCCAGCAGACAAAGCTACGAGCAGTACTTC
.	TRBJ2-1	TRBV10-1	TRBD1	CASSARQGDEQFF	TGCGCCAGCAGTGCGAGACAGGGGGATGAGCAGTTCTTC
once	TRBJ1-1	TRBV13	TRBD1	CASSTGQDEAFF	TGTGCCAGCAGCACAGGACAGGATGAAGCTTTCTTT
.	TRBJ2-1	TRBV19	.	CASTSGPYNEQFF	TGTGCCAGTACTTCCGGGCCCTACAATGAGCAGTTCTTC
.	TRBJ1-2	TRBV27	.	CASSLSTRDARVYGYTF	TGTGCCAGCAGTTTATCTACGCGGGACGCACGGGTCTATGGCTACACCTTC
.	TRBJ1-3	TRBV7-9	.	CASSLIRDLWGNTIYF	TGTGCCAGCAGCTTAATTAGGGATCTCTGGGGGAACACCATATATTTT
.	TRBJ2-1	TRBV6-5	.	CASNPARTYNEQFF	TGTGCCAGCAACCCCGCAAGAACCTACAATGAGCAGTTCTTC
.	TRBJ1-6	TRBV9	TRBD1	CASSVKFKGRGWVSPLHF	TGTGCCAGCAGCGTAAAGTTTAAGGGCAGGGGGTGGGTTTCACCCCTCCACTTT
.	TRBJ2-7	TRBV28	.	CASTKTTDEQYF	TGTGCCAGCACCAAAACGACAGACGAGCAGTACTTC
.	TRBJ2-7	TRBV10-3	.	CAISANLYEQYF	TGTGCCATCAGCGCAAACCTCTACGAGCAGTACTTC
.	TRBJ2-7	TRBV2	.	CASIYSSYEQYF	TGTGCCAGCATTTACAGCTCCTACGAGCAGTACTTC